The T cell receptor beta chain described here comes from a study of T-cell memory formation after mild COVID-19. Overall study context: Clusters of TCRs were largely donor specific. Findings and caveats of the study: Clones shrinking between day 15 and 85 showed a balanced CD4/CD8 split, and those that grew later tilted toward CD4+. Among contracting clones, CD4+ were mainly CM/EM and CD8+ enriched in EMRA.

From 5'RACE with constant-segment primers came TCR alpha and TCR beta cDNA libraries that carried sample barcodes and UMIs. A single record per CDR3 protein comes from TCRdb applying MiXCR to the 5' RACE reads. This table has about 300,000 distinct CDR3 sequences, approximately 19% appearing once. This clonotype was counted many times. What it binds is unknown. The CDR3 runs 14 residues. V shed 6 bases and J 1 base; nucleotides not matched to a gene: 4. The germline V gene encodes CDR1 MNHEY and CDR2 SVGEGT. This clonotype was sampled from a man aged 18 to 30 who had mild COVID-19 (a few samples of this study predate the infection). Cell type and time point are not known. The sequencing sample was made of PBMCs or a T cell subset sorted from them (not recorded which). The rearrangement uses TRBV6-2 or TRBV6-3 and TRBJ2-3; TRBD1 aligns across 7 bases. Written as DNA, the CDR3 is TGTGCCAGCAGCCTTCAGGGGGGCACAGATACGCAGTATTTT. Its protein is CASSLQGGTDTQYF.